What follows are 2 T cell receptor beta chains derived from one specimen sequenced in a study of cytomegalovirus exposure and HLA in healthy donors (dated by TCRdb to about 2017). Library method: the immunoSEQ multiplex PCR assay. The multiplex PCR relied on a mix of 60 forward primers for TCR Vbeta segments and 13 reverse primers for TCR Jbeta segments. As stored in TCRdb, this immuneACCESS dataset retains in-frame rearrangements with V and J assigned. A fraction of the clones does not appear; measured against another copy, unresolved V genes explain less than half of the discrepancy, and the remainder lacks a known reason. The sample records approximately 150,000 clones, roughly 78% of which are singletons. The top ten hold roughly 3.2% of the sample. The source material was PBMCs. The receptors originated from a man aged 18-30 years in good health and CMV-seropositive.

This clone has a handful of counts. This chain connects TRBV5-1 to TRBJ2-7; 10 bases fit TRBD1. Germline loops: CDR1 SGHRS, CDR2 YFSETQ. With 4 bases clipped from V and 1 base from J, the junction kept 5 bases outside the gene matches. The CDR3 covers 15 residues. The CDR3 loop reads CASSIGTGVSYEQYF. The CDR3 bases are TGCGCCAGCAGCATAGGGACAGGGGTTTCCTACGAGCAGTACTTC.

The chain couples TRBV6-5 to TRBJ1-1; 7 positions agree with TRBD1. The length of the CDR3 is 15 residues. Per germline, CDR1 MNHEY and CDR2 SVGAGI. J gave up 4 bases and V 0 bases, and 5 bases lay outside the gene matches. CDR3 coding DNA: TGTGCCAGCAGTTACTCGAATCAGGGGGGCACTGAAGCTTTCTTT. Translated: CASSYSNQGGTEAFF.